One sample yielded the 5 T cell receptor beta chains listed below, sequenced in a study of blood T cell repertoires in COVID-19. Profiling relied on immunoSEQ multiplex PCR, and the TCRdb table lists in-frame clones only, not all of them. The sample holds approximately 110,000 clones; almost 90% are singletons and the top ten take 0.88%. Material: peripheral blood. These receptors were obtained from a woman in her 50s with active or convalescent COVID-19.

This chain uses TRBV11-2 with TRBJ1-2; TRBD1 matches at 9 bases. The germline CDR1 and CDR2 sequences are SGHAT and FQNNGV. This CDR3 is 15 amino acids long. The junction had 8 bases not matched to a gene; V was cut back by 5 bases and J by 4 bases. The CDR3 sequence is CASSPTGTGIYGYTF. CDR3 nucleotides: TGTGCCAGCAGCCCAACCGGGACAGGGATCTATGGCTACACCTTC.

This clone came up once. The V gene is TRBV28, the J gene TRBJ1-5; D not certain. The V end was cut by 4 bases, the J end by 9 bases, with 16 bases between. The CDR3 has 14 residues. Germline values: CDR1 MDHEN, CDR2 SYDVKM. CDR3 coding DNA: TGTGCCAGCAGTTCCCCGAACAGCCAAGCGCCCCAGCATTTT. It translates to CASSSPNSQAPQHF.

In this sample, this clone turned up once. This CDR3 is CASSAPPGDTQYF. CDR3 in DNA: TGTGCCAGCAGCGCCCCTCCGGGGGATACGCAGTATTTT. The genes are TRBV9 and TRBJ2-3; weak D call: TRBD2 (5 bases). The CDR3 contains 13 residues. Germline CDR1 reads SGDLS; CDR2 reads YYNGEE. V was pared by 3 bases and J by 6 bases, with 11 bases between.

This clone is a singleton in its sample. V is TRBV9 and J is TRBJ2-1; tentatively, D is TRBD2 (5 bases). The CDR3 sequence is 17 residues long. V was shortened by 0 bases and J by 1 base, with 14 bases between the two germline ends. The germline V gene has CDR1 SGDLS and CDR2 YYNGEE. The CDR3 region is CASSVDERPRSYNEQFF. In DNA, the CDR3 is TGTGCCAGCAGCGTAGACGAGCGGCCCCGGTCCTACAATGAGCAGTTCTTC.

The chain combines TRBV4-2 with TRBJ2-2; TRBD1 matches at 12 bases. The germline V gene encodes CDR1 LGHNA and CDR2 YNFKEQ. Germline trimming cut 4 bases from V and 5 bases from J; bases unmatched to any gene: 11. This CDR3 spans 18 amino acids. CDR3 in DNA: TGTGCCAGCAGCCCTACCGGGACAGGGGGCGTTCGGACCGGGGAGCTGTTTTTT. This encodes CASSPTGTGGVRTGELFF.